The source of this T cell receptor (beta chain) is a study of blood T cells in healthy people across ages (dated by TCRdb to about 2015). A note on the overall study: Template switching captured roughly one uniquely barcoded TCR beta cDNA molecule per two T cells in model experiments. Age-related changes in TCR beta repertoire diversity were measured in the study by deep sequencing normalized with unique cDNA molecular identifiers. Four age groups were formed from the donors: young (average around 15 years), middle-aged (approximately 39), aged (around 62) and long-lived (about 80). Donors of different ages were randomly distributed across sequencing lanes to avoid experimental bias. Using the same blood draw, the study looked at two additional independent replicas of 1 million unique cDNA reads for two donors, one aged 18 to 29 and the other aged 80 or older.

Systemically healthy Caucasian individuals from Russia, around 38 in total and aged about 6 to 100 years, were included as donors. Approximately 10 milliliters of peripheral blood were collected from each donor into EDTA-treated Vacutainer tubes. Ficoll-Paque density-gradient centrifugation was used to isolate PBMCs, with at least 6 million obtained per sample. Trizol reagent was used to extract total RNA from the PBMCs, yielding at least 6 micrograms per sample. Naive CD45RAhigh/CD27high T cell percentages were measured by flow cytometry on a PBMC aliquot from every donor. This clonotype occurred once. It lacks a known antigen. Base-call qualities are not available, and no considerably larger clone is one nucleotide away. What the work shows at the level of the full study, not this receptor alone: A strong correlation was found between observed TCR beta diversity and the percentage of naive T cells measured by flow cytometry. As age increased, observed TCR beta diversity per million T cells dropped in a roughly linear way, and a significant reduction was already evident by age 40. Because the CMV infection status of the donors was unknown, age-related changes in expanded clonotypes may potentially have been confounded. Bulk unsorted PBMC profiling prevented conclusive comparison of naive and antigen-experienced compartments. Compared with the aged group, the long-lived group had more naive CD4+ T cells, fewer expanded clones and increased TCR diversity, suggesting age selection. Estimates of total diversity from one million sequenced T cells were regarded as lower bounds and underestimates.

V loses 4 bases at its end and J loses 5 bases; junction bases beyond the gene matches: 7. CDR1 and CDR2, looked up from the germline V gene (reference sequence), are SEHNR and FQNEAQ. The CDR3 contains 15 residues, cysteine and phenylalanine counted. Only the CDR3 DNA is retained, 45 bases long and in frame from the first base. The method behind the library was 5' RACE. Sequencing was carried out with an Illumina HiSeq 2500. A second PCR of 7 to 11 cycles was performed with a sample-barcoded 5' primer and a J-beta primer mix. Each TCR beta cDNA molecule received a unique molecular identifier from a template-switch 5' adaptor carrying 12 random nucleotides. Each sample yielded at least 2.5 million CDR3-containing paired-end reads. All of the RNA was converted into first-strand cDNA using the Mint cDNA synthesis kit, with a TRBC-specific oligonucleotide serving as the primer. All cDNA was treated with uracil-DNA glycosylase and then went through a first 18-cycle PCR with the universal primers M1SS and BC2_uni_R. Per the authors' processing: Normalization of each sample was performed by random selection of 1 million high-quality reads, each carrying a distinct molecular identifier. Instead of being binned into consensus sequences, reads with shared molecular identifiers were discarded. MiTCR, set to a Q25 quality threshold and the strictest error-elimination algorithm, was used for CDR3 identification, clonotype clustering and error correction. Lower-bound total TCR beta diversity was estimated with a nonparametric unseen species model using Euler transformation. TCRdb ran its own pipeline on the public reads, namely fastp trimming at Q25 and MiXCR clone calling, and kept in-frame beta chains. Rows with one shared CDR3 protein collapse into an entry with the most common genes and DNA. The authors' filters were not applied to this entry. A total of about 1,400,000 distinct CDR3 sequences appear in this sample, approximately 59% of them only once. In total, the top ten clones hold about 6.3% of the sample.

The specimen was blood. This TCR came from a man aged 18 to 29 in good health. The rearrangement combines TRBV7-9 with TRBJ2-2, with 7 bases aligning to TRBD2. The CDR3 corresponds to CASSSLGTITGELFF. The base sequence is TGTGCCAGCAGCTCCCTAGGGACTATTACCGGGGAGCTGTTTTTT.